Listed below are T cell receptor beta chains from one sample, sequenced in a study of blood T cell repertoires in COVID-19. TCRdb's table, derived via immunoSEQ multiplex PCR, lists solely in-frame clones and lacks some. Seen here are some 100,000 clones, about nine tenths observed once, and the top ten hold 5% to 6%. Source material: peripheral blood. The receptors derive from a man aged 50 to 60 with acute or convalescent COVID-19. CDR3s include the opening cysteine and the closing phenylalanine or tryptophan.

>TRBJ2-7|TRBV6-2/TRBV6-3
CASSYSASGGPFSYEQYF
>TRBJ2-7|TRBV4-1
CASSQRLAGGPIPYEQYF
>TRBJ1-6|TRBV5-5
CASSLLPGLDSPLHF
>TRBJ1-2|TRBV4-3
CASSQDVQGWGYTF
>TRBJ2-1|TRBV28
CATHPGGNRNEQFF
>TRBJ2-7|TRBV9
CASSVGQGAYEQYF
>TRBJ2-3|TRBV19
CASSIGGLAGTDTQYF
>TRBJ1-2|TRBV10-3
CAISGTGGDYGYTF
>TRBJ1-5|TRBV7-9
CASSLHPGQGSNQPQHF
>TRBJ2-1|TRBV5-4
CASSSRDRGGNEQFF
>TRBJ2-1|TRBV19
CASSINTGGWNEQFF
>TRBJ1-3|TRBV19
CASSPAGPGSGNTIYF
>TRBJ2-2|TRBV11-3
CASSAVISGRAGELFF
>TRBJ1-1|TRBV24-1
CATSPGQGRTEAFF
>TRBJ2-7|TRBV30
CAWSSGTLSSYEQYF